One and the same sample provided the 32 T cell receptor beta chains below, sequenced in a study of OX40 agonist ivuxolimab in advanced cancers. Data came from immunoSEQ multiplex PCR; TCRdb stores just in-frame clones and leaves some out. The table records approximately 63,000 clones, around 74% of them present only once. Sequences were derived from CD4+ or CD8+ T cells sorted from blood, sampled in a trial of the OX40 agonist ivuxolimab. These receptors all come from an adult with an advanced solid tumor such as melanoma, head and neck, liver or kidney cancer.

The chain links TRBV7-3 to TRBJ1-1; no reliable D call. Germline CDR1 reads SGHTA; CDR2 reads FQGTGA. This CDR3 spans 13 amino acids. V gave up 7 bases and J gave up 5 bases, with 14 bases separating them. CDR3 DNA: TGTGCCAGCACCCGAAGGAGGGAGACTGAAGCTTTCTTT. Translation: CASTRRRETEAFF.

J is TRBJ1-2 and V is TRBV19; D uncertain. V shed 6 bases and J shed 2 bases, with 4 bases lying between them. CDR3 length equals 11 residues. Per the germline V gene, CDR1 is LNHDA and CDR2 is SQIVND (reference sequence). This CDR3 is CASRDNYGYTF. The CDR3 DNA reads TGTGCCAGTAGGGACAACTATGGCTACACCTTC.

V is TRBV7-7 and J is TRBJ2-5; no clear D gene. Trimming left V 5 bases short and J 3 bases short, with 13 bases between. This CDR3 has 14 amino acids. Germline V gene sequence: CDR1 SSHAT, CDR2 FNYEAQ (reference sequence). CDR3 nucleotides: TGTGCCAGCAGCCCTTCGGGTTTCAAAGAGACCCAGTACTTC. Translating it yields CASSPSGFKETQYF.

J is TRBJ1-2 and V is TRBV4-2; D remains unclear. Between the trimmed V and J ends, which lost 0 bases and 6 bases, there was a span of 8 bases. The V gene's germline CDR1 is LGHNA and CDR2 YNFKEQ. This CDR3 is built from 13 residues. CDR3: CASSQDGWDGYTF. The CDR3 coding sequence is TGTGCCAGCAGCCAAGATGGCTGGGATGGCTACACCTTC.

The chain recombines TRBV6-5 with TRBJ2-7; TRBD2 is a possible D gene (7 bases). The CDR3 totals 16 residues. Germline CDR1 reads MNHEY; CDR2 reads SVGAGI. The V and J ends lost 0 bases and 6 bases respectively, with 18 bases between them. CDR3 region: CASSYSLLGGQGEQYF. CDR3 in DNA: TGTGCCAGCAGTTACTCCCTGTTGGGGGGGCAGGGCGAGCAGTACTTC.

The chain carries TRBV7-7 and TRBJ2-7; TRBD2 agrees at 7 bases. This CDR3 has 13 amino acids. Germline lookup yields CDR1 SSHAT and CDR2 FNYEAQ (reference sequence). The V gene end was trimmed by 5 bases and the J gene end by 4 bases; junction bases not matched to a gene: 5. Written as DNA, the CDR3 is TGTGCCAGCAGCCGCGGGAGCCAATACGAGCAGTACTTC. This encodes CASSRGSQYEQYF.

This clone occurred many times. V is TRBV4-1 and J is TRBJ1-2; the D is unclear. The V gene's germline CDR1 is MGHRA and CDR2 YSYEKL. CDR3 length equals 14 residues. V was cut by 0 bases and J by 4 bases, with 9 bases left in between. Here the CDR3 DNA reads TGCGCCAGCAGCCAAGATCTCGGGTCCTATGGCTACACCTTC. As protein: CASSQDLGSYGYTF.

This clone was recorded once. The gene calls are TRBV27 and TRBJ2-7; weak D call: TRBD1 (5 bases). Looked up from germline, CDR1 is MNHEY and CDR2 is SMNVEV (reference sequence). Trimming stripped 4 bases from V and 2 bases from J, with 9 bases between. CDR3 length: 13 amino acids. The chain's CDR3 is CASSYQGAYEQYF. CDR3 DNA sequence: TGTGCCAGCAGTTACCAGGGTGCCTACGAGCAGTACTTC.

The gene calls are TRBV6-5 and TRBJ1-2, with 11 bases matching TRBD1. The CDR3 length is 12 residues. CDR1 is MNHEY and CDR2 is SVGAGI in the germline V gene. V trimming: 10 bases; J trimming: 4 bases; junction bases outside the gene matches: 2. The CDR3 sequence is CATGQGAYGYTF. The CDR3 DNA sequence: TGTGCCACAGGACAGGGGGCCTATGGCTACACCTTC.

The chain has TRBV5-4 and TRBJ1-4; possibly TRBD1 for D (5 bases). Germline CDR1 SGHNT, CDR2 YYREEE (reference sequence). The CDR3 covers 14 residues. V lost 1 base and J 4 bases, leaving 8 bases between the germline ends. The DNA for the CDR3 is TGTGCCAGCAGCTTGAGGGGACTTAATGAAAAACTGTTTTTT. This sequence encodes CASSLRGLNEKLFF.

The chain joins TRBV2 to TRBJ2-2; perhaps TRBD1 as D (7 bases). The CDR3 is 14 residues long. From germline, CDR1 is SNHLY and CDR2 FYNNEI. Trimming left V 11 bases short and J 1 base short, with 14 bases between. In DNA, the CDR3 is TGTGCCGTCAGGGGGACTTGGAACACCGGGGAGCTGTTTTTT. It translates to CAVRGTWNTGELFF.

This clone came up a few times. At the DNA level, this CDR3 is encoded by other sequences in the same sample as well. V and J are TRBV27 and TRBJ1-5; D remains unclear. The germline CDR1 and CDR2 sequences are MNHEY and SMNVEV (reference sequence). Trimming removed 3 bases at V and 4 bases at J, with 4 bases between. This CDR3 region has 12 residues. The CDR3 DNA is TGTGCCAGCAGTTTCGGTAATCAGCCCCAGCATTTT. Translating it yields CASSFGNQPQHF.

The J gene is TRBJ2-3, the V gene TRBV21-1; the table gives TRBD1 as D, unverified against the DNA. TRBV21-1 is marked as a pseudogene. The CDR3 sequence is 13 residues long. CDR3 in amino acids: CASSSGSTDTQYF. In DNA, the CDR3 is TGTGCCAGCAGCTCAGGAAGCACAGATACGCAGTATTTT.

The J gene is TRBJ2-7, the V gene TRBV9; no definite D call. The CDR3 consists of 15 residues. Germline V gives CDR1 SGDLS, CDR2 YYNGEE. V was cut by 0 bases and J by 3 bases, with 13 bases left in between. CDR3 loop: CASSVAPDGFYEQYF. The CDR3 bases are TGTGCCAGCAGCGTAGCCCCGGATGGGTTCTACGAGCAGTACTTC.

The CDR3 DNA reads TGTGCCAGCAGACAACTCGACGGAACCGTCGGGAATGAGCAGTTCTTC. Protein sequence: CASRQLDGTVGNEQFF. The chain couples TRBV7-9 to TRBJ2-1; D unclear. The germline V gene encodes CDR1 SEHNR and CDR2 FQNEAQ (reference sequence). The length of the CDR3 is 16 residues. Trimming shortened V by 6 bases and J by 7 bases, and 22 bases separated the two germline ends.

This clone was seen only once. This chain joins TRBV27 and TRBJ2-7; D could derive from TRBD1 or TRBD2 (5 bases each). Germline values: CDR1 MNHEY, CDR2 SMNVEV (reference sequence). This CDR3 contains 14 residues. V gave up 8 bases and J gave up 1 base, with 15 bases separating them. The CDR3 region is CASSYSGRSYEQYF. CDR3 nucleotides: TGTGCCAGCTCATACTCGGGACGGTCCTACGAGCAGTACTTC.

The chain recombines TRBV7-9 with TRBJ1-5, with D maybe TRBD1 (6 bases). CDR3 size: 14 residues. Germline V gene lookup returns CDR1 SEHNR and CDR2 FQNEAQ (reference sequence). V lost 5 bases to trimming and J lost 6 bases, with 14 bases between them. CDR3 in DNA: TGTGCCAGCAGCCCTACAGGGCTAGGTCAGCCCCAGCATTTT. Residues: CASSPTGLGQPQHF.

The chain recombines TRBV6-1 with TRBJ2-3; 7 bases line up with TRBD1. Germline V CDR1 and CDR2: MNHNS, SASEGT. The J segment lost 0 bases and the V segment lost 4 bases, leaving 13 bases of the junction unmatched. The CDR3 totals 18 residues. The DNA for the CDR3 is TGTGCCAGCAGTGCTACAGGGGCCCGCTTGATTAGCACAGATACGCAGTATTTT. It codes for CASSATGARLISTDTQYF.

This chain links TRBV27 with TRBJ2-7; D might be TRBD1 or TRBD2, each matching 5 bases. Germline assignment: CDR1 MNHEY and CDR2 SMNVEV (reference sequence). Trimming took 4 bases from V and 6 from J, leaving 16 bases between them. The CDR3 consists of 14 residues. CDR3 nucleotides: TGTGCCAGCAGTTACCGGGACCGCTACGGCGAGCAGTACTTC. Translation gives CASSYRDRYGEQYF.

The rearrangement uses TRBV11-2 and TRBJ2-1; 15 nucleotides match TRBD2. Germline V gives CDR1 SGHAT, CDR2 FQNNGV. This CDR3 is 18 amino acids long. V lost 4 bases, J lost 10 bases, and 14 bases stayed unmatched. CDR3: CASSSRTSGGAGHREQFF. The CDR3 coding sequence is TGTGCCAGCAGCTCCCGGACTAGCGGGGGGGCCGGGCACAGAGAGCAGTTCTTC. Full variable domain (missing parts from reference TRBV11-2 and TRBJ2-1): EAGVAQSPRYKIIEKRQSVAFWCNPISGHATLYWYQQILGQGPKLLIQFQNNGVVDDSQLPKDRFSAERLKGVDSTLKIQPAKLEDSAVYLCASSSRTSGGAGHREQFFGPGTRLTVL.

This chain connects TRBV12-1 to TRBJ2-1; the D call TRBD2 from the table was never checked on the DNA. TRBV12-1 corresponds to a pseudogene. The CDR3 totals 16 residues. The CDR3: CASSFEAGGPQGEQFF. DNA for the CDR3: TGTGCCAGCAGCTTTGAAGCGGGGGGTCCTCAGGGTGAGCAGTTCTTC.

This clone showed up just once. The chain combines TRBV4-2 with TRBJ2-7; D is unresolved. V shed 4 bases and J shed 0 bases, with 13 bases lying between them. The CDR3 covers 15 residues. Germline V lookup: CDR1 LGHNA, CDR2 YNFKEQ. The CDR3 loop reads CASSPRTGSSYEQYF. CDR3 coding DNA: TGTGCCAGCAGCCCCCGAACTGGAAGCTCCTACGAGCAGTACTTC.

The chain uses TRBV5-5 and TRBJ2-1; TRBD2 might be the D (6 bases). The CDR3 is 15 amino acids. The germline V and J ends were trimmed by 0 bases and 6 bases, with 13 bases remaining between them. From germline, CDR1 is SGHKS and CDR2 YYEKEE (reference sequence). The DNA of the CDR3 is TGTGCCAGCAGCTTGGAGGTCGCAGCGGGCAATGAGCAGTTCTTC. Protein sequence: CASSLEVAAGNEQFF.

The chain couples TRBV5-8 to TRBJ2-7; 9 bases match TRBD1. The V gene's germline CDR1 is SGHTS and CDR2 YDEGEE. With 1 base clipped from V and 2 bases from J, the junction kept 4 bases outside the gene matches. This CDR3 contains 15 residues. This chain's CDR3 is CASSLSGQGPYEQYF. In DNA, the CDR3 is TGTGCCAGCAGCTTGAGCGGACAGGGGCCCTACGAGCAGTACTTC. Filled out from reference TRBV5-8 and TRBJ2-7, the complete variable domain reads EAGVTQSPTHLIKTRGQQATLRCSPISGHTSVYWYQQALGLGLQFLLWYDEGEERNRGNFPPRFSGRQFPNYSSELNVNALELEDSALYLCASSLSGQGPYEQYFGPGTRLTVT.

The chain couples TRBV6-5 to TRBJ1-5, with D maybe TRBD1 (5 bases). Germline V lookup: CDR1 MNHEY, CDR2 SVGAGI. The CDR3 is 15 residues long. With 2 bases removed from V and 1 base from J, the gap between germline ends came to 9 bases. In DNA, the CDR3 is TGTGCCAGCAGTTACAGGGGTCGAAGCAATCAGCCCCAGCATTTT. It is translated as CASSYRGRSNQPQHF.

The chain carries TRBV7-9 and TRBJ2-7, with D possibly TRBD1 on 5 matching bases. The CDR3 spans 15 residues. Germline V gives CDR1 SEHNR, CDR2 FQNEAQ (reference sequence). V was shortened by 1 base and J by 2 bases, with 12 bases between the two germline ends. DNA for the CDR3: TGTGCCAGCAGCTTAGTTCCAGGGTTCCCCTACGAGCAGTACTTC. Amino acids: CASSLVPGFPYEQYF.

CDR3 coding DNA: TGTGCCAGCAGCTACGGGGTCTACAATGAGCAGTTCTTC. This sequence encodes CASSYGVYNEQFF. The chain has TRBV7-9 and TRBJ2-1; D is possibly TRBD2 (5 bases). Germline CDR1 and CDR2: SEHNR and FQNEAQ (reference sequence). This CDR3 has 13 residues. The V end lost 4 bases, the J end lost 3 bases, and 7 bases lay between the germline ends. The full variable domain, rest sourced from reference TRBV7-9 and TRBJ2-1, is DTGVSQNPRHKITKRGQNVTFRCDPISEHNRLYWYRQTLGQGPEFLTYFQNEAQLEKSRLLSDRFSAERPKGSFSTLEIQRTEQGDSAMYLCASSYGVYNEQFFGPGTRLTVL.

In its sample, this clone was seen a few times. The CDR3 is CASSTAGAGYNEQFF. CDR3 bases: TGTGCCAGCAGCACAGCGGGAGCAGGCTACAATGAGCAGTTCTTC. The chain combines TRBV6-1 with TRBJ2-1; 8 bases fit TRBD2. Per germline, CDR1 MNHNS and CDR2 SASEGT. The CDR3 has 15 residues. V shed 6 bases and J 3 bases; nucleotides not matched to a gene: 7.

In regard to this clone: Mismatch with germline at one junction end may stem from a read error. This chain joins TRBV7-2 and TRBJ2-7, with D unresolved. Germline V lookup: CDR1 SGHTA, CDR2 FQGNSA. The CDR3 consists of 13 residues. CDR3 in DNA: TGTGCCAGCACGCTACCCGGGTCCTACAAGCAGTACTTC. Translation: CASTLPGSYKQYF.

The genes are TRBV4-1 and TRBJ2-5, with TRBD2 matching 12 bases. V gave up 2 bases and J gave up 2 bases; unmatched junction bases: 3. CDR1 and CDR2 (germline): MGHRA, YSYEKL. The CDR3 runs to 16 residues. The CDR3 here is CASSQSLAGGQETQYF. CDR3 nucleotides: TGCGCCAGCAGCCAATCACTAGCGGGAGGTCAAGAGACCCAGTACTTC.

This clone was observed a few times. CDR3 amino acids: CASSHGGEKLFF. CDR3 bases: TGTGCCAGCAGCCACGGTGGGGAAAAACTGTTTTTT. V usage is TRBV11-2 and J usage is TRBJ1-4; D call uncertain. CDR3 length equals 12 residues. In germline, CDR1 is SGHAT, CDR2 FQNNGV. Trimming shortened V by 5 bases and J by 8 bases, and 9 bases separated the two germline ends.

The chain joins TRBV6-6 to TRBJ2-7; TRBD1 matches at 10 bases. Trimming took 5 bases from V and 6 from J; bases not matched to a gene: 7. Per the germline V gene, CDR1 is MNHNY and CDR2 is SVGAGI (reference sequence). The CDR3 loop spans 14 amino acids. The DNA for the CDR3 is TGTGCCAGCAGTCGACAGGGGGCGGTTTCCGAGCAGTACTTC. As protein: CASSRQGAVSEQYF.